This TCR beta chain comes out of a study of identical twins. Broader study findings: A lower insertion count was a feature of abundant cord blood beta clonotypes, with no such feature in memory repertoires.

Unique molecular identifiers were present on the cDNA, and a universal primer site came from template switching. TCRdb re-derived calls from the 5' RACE reads in MiXCR, one entry per CDR3 protein. Here the sample spans roughly 290,000 distinct CDR3 sequences, less than 9% being singletons. This clonotype was counted ten times or more. Its specificity is unknown. The CDR3 totals 14 residues. Germline V gene sequence: CDR1 SEHNR, CDR2 FQNEAQ (reference sequence). The V end lost 6 bases, the J end lost 7 bases, and 16 bases lay between the germline ends. The data were also submitted as part of a second study, on yellow fever vaccine responses in identical twins.

The TCR comes from a woman in her late teens or twenties in good health. The chain combines TRBV7-9 with TRBJ2-1; tentatively, D is TRBD2 (5 bases). Sequenced: memory (CD45RO+) T cells sorted from blood. CDR3 in DNA: TGTGCCAGCAGTCCTGGGCCTAGCTTTAATGAGCAGTTCTTC. Its protein product is CASSPGPSFNEQFF. Drawing the rest from reference TRBV7-9 and TRBJ2-1, the complete variable domain is DTGVSQNPRHKITKRGQNVTFRCDPISEHNRLYWYRQTLGQGPEFLTYFQNEAQLEKSRLLSDRFSAERPKGSFSTLEIQRTEQGDSAMYLCASSPGPSFNEQFFGPGTRLTVL.